This T cell receptor beta chain was observed in a study of control samples from healthy donors and cancer patients. CDR1 and CDR2 (germline): SEHNR, FQNEAQ (reference sequence). The CDR3 totals 15 residues. With 3 bases clipped from V and 0 bases from J, the junction kept 4 bases outside the gene matches. Clones were read by immunoSEQ multiplex PCR, and TCRdb kept only the in-frame ones, dropping some. This sample has about 49,000 clones; roughly 85% occur once, and the top ten carry about 2.7%. This TCR was recovered from a woman aged 50 to 65 with lung cancer. The sample consisted of PBMCs. This chain uses TRBV7-9 with TRBJ1-1, with TRBD1 matching over 7 bases. CDR3 sequence (DNA): TGTGCCAGCAGCTTCCTGACAGGGCTGAACACTGAAGCTTTCTTT. This sequence encodes CASSFLTGLNTEAFF.